The clone carrying this T cell receptor (beta chain) appeared a few times. Its antigen remains unidentified. TCRdb redid the calling of the reads with MiXCR, one entry per CDR3 protein. The table has more than 150,000 distinct CDR3 sequences, 23% seen once. With 5 bases clipped from V and 6 bases from J, the junction kept 8 bases outside the gene matches. The CDR3 covers 14 residues. The sample comes from a study of T cell repertoires in cytomegalovirus infection. Study background: Both a matching HLA type and CMV infection were indicated by public TCR beta signatures. The study's findings and limits: It was HLA-C-restricted CMV-specific TCR beta clonotypes that dominated the response ex vivo. Adding up the frequency of public TCR beta families identified people who carried CMV plus the relevant HLA.

Sequences were obtained from PBMCs. The clonotype was recovered from a human donor in good health (CMV status not recorded). Some clones in this sample may be carry-over from other donors' samples. This chain uses TRBV12-3 or TRBV12-4 with TRBJ2-5, with 8 positions matching TRBD1. CDR3 amino acids: CASSTRTGPKTQYF. As DNA, the CDR3 is TGTGCCAGCAGTACCCGGACAGGGCCAAAGACCCAGTACTTC.